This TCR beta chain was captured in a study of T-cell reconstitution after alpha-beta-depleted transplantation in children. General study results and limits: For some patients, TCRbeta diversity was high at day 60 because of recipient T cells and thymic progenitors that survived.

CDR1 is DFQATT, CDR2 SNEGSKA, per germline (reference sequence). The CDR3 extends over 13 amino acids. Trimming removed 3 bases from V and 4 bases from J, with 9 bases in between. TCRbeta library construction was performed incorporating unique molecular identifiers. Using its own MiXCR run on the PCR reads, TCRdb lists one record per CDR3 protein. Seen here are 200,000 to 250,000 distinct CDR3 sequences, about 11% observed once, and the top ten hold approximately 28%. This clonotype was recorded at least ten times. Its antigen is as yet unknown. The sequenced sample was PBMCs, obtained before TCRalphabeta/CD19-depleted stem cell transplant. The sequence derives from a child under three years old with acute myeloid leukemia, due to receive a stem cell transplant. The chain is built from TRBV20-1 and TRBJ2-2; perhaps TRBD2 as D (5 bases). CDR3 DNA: TGCAGTGCTAGGGATGGGAGCACCGGGGAGCTGTTTTTT. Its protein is CSARDGSTGELFF.